The 23 T cell receptor beta chains presented below share a single source sample, sequenced in a study of T cells in Graves' hyperthyroidism and ophthalmopathy. TCR beta CDR3 regions were amplified from RNA. The primer set for the first-round RT-PCR of the TCR CDR3 was HTBI. TCRdb analysed the multiplex PCR reads with MiXCR anew, one entry per CDR3 protein. Here the sample spans hundreds of thousands of distinct CDR3 sequences, about 14% being singletons. The sequenced sample was blood. These receptors all stem from a woman between 18 and 30 years old with Graves' hyperthyroidism.

This clonotype was recorded many times. The V and J genes are TRBV11-2 and TRBJ2-7; TRBD1 is a possible D gene (5 bases). Trimming shortened V by 7 bases and J by 2 bases, and 12 bases separated the two germline ends. Germline assignment: CDR1 SGHAT and CDR2 FQNNGV. The CDR3 spans 13 residues. This chain's CDR3 is CASTWGGTYEQYF. Written as DNA, the CDR3 is TGTGCCAGCACCTGGGGCGGCACCTACGAGCAGTACTTC.

This clonotype was seen ten or more times. V usage is TRBV28 and J usage is TRBJ2-7; 7 bases map to TRBD2. The CDR3 spans 13 residues. The germline CDR1 and CDR2 sequences are MDHEN and SYDVKM. Trimming removed 8 bases from V and 2 bases from J; junction bases left unmatched: 6. CDR3 DNA sequence: TGTGCCAGCCTCAGCGGGATCCCCTACGAGCAGTACTTC. Its protein is CASLSGIPYEQYF.

This clonotype was seen a single time. CDR3 amino acids: CASDRNTDTQYF. The CDR3 DNA sequence: TGTGCCAGCGACAGGAACACAGATACGCAGTATTTT. The chain has TRBV2 and TRBJ2-3, with D possibly matching TRBD1 (6 bases). V was trimmed by 8 bases and J by 2 bases, leaving 8 bases between them. Germline V gene sequence: CDR1 SNHLY, CDR2 FYNNEI. CDR3 length equals 12 residues.

Comment on this clonotype: Germline and junction disagree at one end, which may indicate a read error. The CDR3 region has the DNA TGTGCCAGCAGCGGCAGGGGGAACACCGGGGAGCTGATTTTT. Its protein is CASSGRGNTGELIF. The chain has TRBV9 and TRBJ2-2; 7 nucleotides agree with TRBD1. CDR3 length equals 14 residues. Looked up from germline, CDR1 is SGDLS and CDR2 is YYNGEE.

This clonotype was seen only a few times. This rearrangement joins TRBV20-1 to TRBJ2-7, with D unresolved. V lost 4 bases, J lost 3 bases, and 10 bases lay in between. The CDR3 has 12 amino acids. Germline lookup yields CDR1 DFQATT and CDR2 SNEGSKA (reference sequence). The CDR3 loop is CSATADGYEQYF. CDR3 nucleotides: TGCAGTGCTACGGCCGATGGCTACGAGCAGTACTTC.

The sample holds many counts of this clonotype. V usage is TRBV5-5 and J usage is TRBJ1-1; tentative D call: TRBD1 (5 bases). Germline CDR1 reads SGHKS; CDR2 reads YYEKEE (reference sequence). V was clipped by 4 bases and J by 0 bases, with 10 bases between them. CDR3 length: 14 amino acids. The CDR3 sequence is CASSAGTVNTEAFF. In DNA, the CDR3 is TGTGCCAGCAGCGCCGGGACGGTGAACACTGAAGCTTTCTTT.

The sample holds many counts of this clonotype. This chain links TRBV30 with TRBJ1-2; no clear D gene. V dropped 2 bases and J dropped 6 bases, with 10 bases sitting between them. Per germline, CDR1 GTSNPN and CDR2 SVGIG (reference sequence). CDR3 size: 12 residues. The CDR3 coding sequence is TGTGCCTGGAGTAGAAGGTTAGATGGCTACACCTTC. This gives the protein CAWSRRLDGYTF. The full variable domain, in which reference TRBV30 and TRBJ1-2 provide the parts outside the CDR3, is SQTIHQWPATLVQPVGSPLSLECTVEGTSNPNLYWYRQAAGRGLQLLFYSVGIGQISSEVPQNLSASRPQDRQFILSSKKLLLSDSGFYLCAWSRRLDGYTFGSGTRLTVV.

The sample holds many counts of this clonotype. CDR3 amino acids: CASSPTTLAGEQFF. The CDR3, as DNA: TGTGCCAGCAGCCCGACTACCCTAGCGGGGGAGCAGTTCTTC. The chain carries TRBV11-2 and TRBJ2-1; 9 nucleotides agree with TRBD2. J was trimmed by 10 bases and V by 5 bases; bases with no gene match: 9. The CDR3 contains 14 residues. Looked up from germline, CDR1 is SGHAT and CDR2 is FQNNGV.

V gene TRBV25-1 combines with J gene TRBJ1-4, with no clear D. There are 14 residues in the CDR3. CDR1 and CDR2 (germline): MGHDK, SYGVNS. Trimming shortened V by 1 base and J by 11 bases, and 14 bases separated the two germline ends. The CDR3 loop reads CASSELLTRDKLFF. CDR3 bases: TGTGCCAGCAGTGAATTGCTAACAAGGGATAAACTGTTTTTT.

This clonotype was seen many times. The V gene is TRBV28, the J gene TRBJ2-5; D not certain. The CDR3 extends over 15 amino acids. CDR1 is MDHEN, CDR2 SYDVKM, per germline. The V end lost 8 bases, the J end lost 6 bases, and 22 bases lay between the germline ends. This chain's CDR3 is CASLRFWSKDQTQYF. The CDR3 DNA reads TGTGCCAGCCTTAGGTTCTGGTCAAAGGATCAGACCCAGTACTTC.

This clonotype was detected many times. The chain employs TRBV6-1 and TRBJ2-5; TRBD1 matches at 9 bases. Per the germline V gene, CDR1 is MNHNS and CDR2 is SASEGT. The length of the CDR3 is 14 residues. The V gene end was trimmed by 10 bases and the J gene end by 2 bases; junction bases not matched to a gene: 8. CDR3 in amino acids: CATGTGFVQETQYF. The CDR3 nucleotides are TGTGCCACCGGGACAGGGTTTGTGCAAGAGACCCAGTACTTC.

The chain is built from TRBV6-2 or TRBV6-3 and TRBJ2-1, with 7 bases aligning to TRBD2. Germline CDR1 and CDR2: MNHEY and SVGEGT. The CDR3 is 13 residues long. Germline trimming cut 8 bases from V and 3 bases from J; bases unmatched to any gene: 4. Written as DNA, the CDR3 is TGTGCCAGCCAGCGGGGCATCTACAATGAGCAGTTCTTC. Translating it yields CASQRGIYNEQFF.

This clonotype came up many times. The chain links TRBV28 to TRBJ2-2, with TRBD1 matching over 7 bases. This CDR3 has 18 amino acids. V shed 1 base, J shed 6 bases, and the junction held 14 bases outside the gene matches. Per germline, CDR1 MDHEN and CDR2 SYDVKM. The CDR3 region has the DNA TGTGCCAGCAGTTTATCCCTGGATGACAGGGTAACGGCCGGGGAGCTGTTTTTT. Amino acid sequence: CASSLSLDDRVTAGELFF.

This clonotype occurred many times. The chain couples TRBV2 to TRBJ1-2; 7 positions match TRBD1. Germline CDR1 reads SNHLY; CDR2 reads FYNNEI. V lost 6 bases to trimming and J lost 6 bases; unmatched junction nucleotides: 7. This CDR3 is built from 13 residues. CDR3 sequence reads: CASRDRTRDGYTF. In nucleotides, the CDR3 is TGTGCCAGCAGGGACAGGACCCGGGATGGCTACACCTTC.

This clonotype was observed at least ten times. The chain uses TRBV28 and TRBJ1-5; 7 positions agree with TRBD1. CDR3 length: 16 amino acids. Unmatched junction bases numbered 10, after V lost 4 bases and J lost 4 bases. Germline V gene sequence: CDR1 MDHEN, CDR2 SYDVKM. The CDR3: CASSSKQGRLNQPQHF. CDR3 bases: TGTGCCAGCAGTTCTAAACAGGGGCGGCTAAATCAGCCCCAGCATTTT.

In its sample, this clonotype was seen many times. J is TRBJ2-7 and V is TRBV27; 9 nucleotides line up with TRBD1. CDR1 is MNHEY and CDR2 is SMNVEV in the germline V gene (reference sequence). V lost 6 bases, J lost 5 bases, and 8 bases stayed unmatched. CDR3 length: 14 amino acids. CDR3 region: CASRVWTGAHEQYF. Here the CDR3 DNA reads TGTGCCAGCAGGGTATGGACAGGGGCACACGAGCAGTACTTC.

This clonotype was seen repeatedly, ten times or more. The chain joins TRBV10-3 to TRBJ1-1; D is possibly TRBD1 (6 bases). V was trimmed by 0 bases and J by 5 bases, leaving 13 bases between them. CDR3 length: 15 residues. From germline, CDR1 is ENHRY and CDR2 SYGVKD. The CDR3 reads CAISESGGRRTEAFF. The CDR3, as DNA: TGTGCCATCAGTGAGTCTGGGGGGCGTAGGACTGAAGCTTTCTTT.

V usage is TRBV20-1 and J usage is TRBJ2-7; 7 bases are a match to TRBD2. The germline V gene has CDR1 DFQATT and CDR2 SNEGSKA (reference sequence). This CDR3 spans 14 amino acids. The junction had 4 bases not matched to a gene; V was cut back by 0 bases and J by 2 bases. The CDR3 nucleotides read TGCAGTGCTAGAGAGAACGCGGGGGCCTACGAGCAGTACTTC. Amino acids: CSARENAGAYEQYF.

The V call is TRBV29-1, the J call TRBJ2-7; 10 bases are shared with TRBD1. In germline, CDR1 is SQVTM, CDR2 ANQGSEA. The CDR3 loop spans 13 amino acids. Unmatched junction bases numbered 9, after V lost 7 bases and J lost 6 bases. In DNA, the CDR3 is TGCAGCGCCATAGACAGGGGGCAGAGCGAGCAGTACTTC. This codes for CSAIDRGQSEQYF.

The rearrangement uses TRBV29-1 and TRBJ2-3, with 10 bases matching TRBD2. The CDR3 has 14 amino acids. Trimming at V came to 4 bases and at J to 2 bases, leaving 3 bases not matched to a gene. In germline, CDR1 is SQVTM, CDR2 ANQGSEA. CDR3 bases: TGCAGCGTTGGTCTAGCGGGAGTCACAGATACGCAGTATTTT. This codes for CSVGLAGVTDTQYF.

The V gene is TRBV20-1, the J gene TRBJ2-1; possible D gene TRBD2, 5 bases. CDR1 is DFQATT and CDR2 is SNEGSKA in the germline V gene (reference sequence). Trimming left V 3 bases short and J 5 bases short, with 17 bases between. This CDR3 comprises 15 residues. The CDR3 reads CSARAKTTADNEQFF. In DNA, the CDR3 is TGCAGTGCTAGGGCCAAGACTACGGCAGACAATGAGCAGTTCTTC.

This clonotype appeared many times. The J gene is TRBJ1-1, the V gene TRBV6-1; the D gene is possibly TRBD1 (6 bases). The germline V gene encodes CDR1 MNHNS and CDR2 SASEGT. This CDR3 has 13 residues. V gave up 6 bases and J gave up 5 bases, with 13 bases separating them. The CDR3 region is CASRPEQGTEAFF. CDR3 nucleotides: TGTGCCAGCAGGCCTGAACAGGGAACTGAAGCTTTCTTT.

The rearrangement uses TRBV10-2 and TRBJ1-5; D is unclear. Germline CDR1 is WSHSY and CDR2 is SAAADI. The CDR3 has 13 amino acids. Trimming took off 4 bases at V and 4 bases at J, with 8 bases between the two ends. Written as DNA, the CDR3 is TGCGCCAGCAGTGTGAATCGGAATCAGCCCCAGCATTTT. Its protein is CASSVNRNQPQHF.